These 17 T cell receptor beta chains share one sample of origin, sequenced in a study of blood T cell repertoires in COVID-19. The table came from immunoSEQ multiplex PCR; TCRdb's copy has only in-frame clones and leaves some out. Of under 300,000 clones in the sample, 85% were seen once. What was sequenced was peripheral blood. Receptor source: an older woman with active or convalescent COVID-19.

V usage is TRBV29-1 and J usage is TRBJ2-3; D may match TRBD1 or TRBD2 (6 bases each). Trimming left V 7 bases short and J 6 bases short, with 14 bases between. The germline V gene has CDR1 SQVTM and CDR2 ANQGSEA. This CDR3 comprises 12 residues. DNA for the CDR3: TGCAGCGGGGGGGCAGGGGACGATACGCAGTATTTT. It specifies CSGGAGDDTQYF.

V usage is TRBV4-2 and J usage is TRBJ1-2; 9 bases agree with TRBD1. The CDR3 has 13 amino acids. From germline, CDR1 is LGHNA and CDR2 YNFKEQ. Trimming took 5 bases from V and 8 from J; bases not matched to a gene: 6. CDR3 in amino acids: CASSMRTGVGYTF. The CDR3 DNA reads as TGTGCCAGCAGCATGAGGACAGGGGTCGGCTACACCTTC.

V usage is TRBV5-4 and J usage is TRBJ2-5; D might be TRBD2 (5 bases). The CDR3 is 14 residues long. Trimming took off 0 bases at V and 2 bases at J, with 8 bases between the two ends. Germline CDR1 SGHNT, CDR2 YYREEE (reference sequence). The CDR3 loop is CASSLDSVQETQYF. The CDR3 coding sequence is TGTGCCAGCAGCTTGGATAGCGTGCAAGAGACCCAGTACTTC.

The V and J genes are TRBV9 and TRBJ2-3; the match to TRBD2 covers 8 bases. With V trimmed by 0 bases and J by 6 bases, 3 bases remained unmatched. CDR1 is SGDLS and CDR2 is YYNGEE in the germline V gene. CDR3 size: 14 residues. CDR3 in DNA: TGTGCCAGCAGCGTAGGGAGCGGGAGCGATACGCAGTATTTT. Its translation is CASSVGSGSDTQYF.

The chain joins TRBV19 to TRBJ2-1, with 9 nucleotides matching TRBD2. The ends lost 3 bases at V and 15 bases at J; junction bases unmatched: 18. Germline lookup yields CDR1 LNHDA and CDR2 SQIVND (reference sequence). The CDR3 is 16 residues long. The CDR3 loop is CASSIRLAGGGGAGFF. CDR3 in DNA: TGTGCCAGTAGTATTCGGTTAGCTGGAGGCGGGGGGGCGGGGTTCTTC.

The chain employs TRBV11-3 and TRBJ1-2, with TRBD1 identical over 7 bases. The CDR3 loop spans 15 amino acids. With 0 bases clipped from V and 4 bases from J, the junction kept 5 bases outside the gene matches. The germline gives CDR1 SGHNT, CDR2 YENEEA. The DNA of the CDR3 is TGTGCCAGCAGCTTAGAAGGGGGCGCTGGCTATGGCTACACCTTC. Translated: CASSLEGGAGYGYTF.

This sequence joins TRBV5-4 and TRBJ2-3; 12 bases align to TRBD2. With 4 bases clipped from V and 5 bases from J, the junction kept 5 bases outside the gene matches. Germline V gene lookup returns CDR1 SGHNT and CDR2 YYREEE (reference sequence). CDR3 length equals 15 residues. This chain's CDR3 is CASSPPSGRVDTQYF. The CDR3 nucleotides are TGTGCCAGCAGCCCTCCTAGCGGGAGGGTAGATACGCAGTATTTT.

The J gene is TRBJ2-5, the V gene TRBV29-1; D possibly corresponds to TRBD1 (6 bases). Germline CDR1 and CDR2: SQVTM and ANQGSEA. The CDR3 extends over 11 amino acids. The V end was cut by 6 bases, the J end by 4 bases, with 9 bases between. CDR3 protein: CSVPTGETQYF. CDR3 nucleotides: TGCAGCGTCCCGACAGGAGAGACCCAGTACTTC.

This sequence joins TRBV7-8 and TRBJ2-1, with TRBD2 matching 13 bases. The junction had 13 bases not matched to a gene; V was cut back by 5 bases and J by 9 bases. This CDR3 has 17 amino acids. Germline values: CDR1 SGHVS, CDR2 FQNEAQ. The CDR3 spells CASSRNPGLAGLGEQFF. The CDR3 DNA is TGTGCCAGCAGCCGAAATCCGGGACTAGCGGGGTTGGGTGAGCAGTTCTTC. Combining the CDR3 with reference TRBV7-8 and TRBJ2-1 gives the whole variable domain GAGVSQSPRYKVAKRGQDVALRCDPISGHVSLFWYQQALGQGPEFLTYFQNEAQLDKSGLPSDRFFAERPEGSVSTLKIQRTQQEDSAVYLCASSRNPGLAGLGEQFFGPGTRLTVL.

The CDR3 region is CASSINRNNQPQHF. The CDR3 DNA is TGTGCCAGTAGTATAAACAGGAACAATCAGCCCCAGCATTTT. This chain connects TRBV19 to TRBJ1-5; tentative D call: TRBD1 (5 bases). Trimming took 2 bases from V and 3 from J, leaving 8 bases between them. CDR3 length equals 14 residues. The V gene's germline CDR1 is LNHDA and CDR2 SQIVND (reference sequence).

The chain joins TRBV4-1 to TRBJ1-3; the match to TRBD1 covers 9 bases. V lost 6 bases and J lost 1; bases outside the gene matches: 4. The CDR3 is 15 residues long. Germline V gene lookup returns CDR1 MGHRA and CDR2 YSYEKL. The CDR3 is CASRPGQGSGNTIYF. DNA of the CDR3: TGCGCCAGCAGGCCCGGACAGGGGTCTGGAAACACCATATATTTT.

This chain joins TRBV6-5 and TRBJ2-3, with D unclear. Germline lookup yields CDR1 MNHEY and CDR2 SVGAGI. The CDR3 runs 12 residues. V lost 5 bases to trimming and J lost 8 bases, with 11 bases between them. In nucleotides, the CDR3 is TGTGCCAGCAGTACCTTGACGGGTACGCAGTATTTT. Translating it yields CASSTLTGTQYF.

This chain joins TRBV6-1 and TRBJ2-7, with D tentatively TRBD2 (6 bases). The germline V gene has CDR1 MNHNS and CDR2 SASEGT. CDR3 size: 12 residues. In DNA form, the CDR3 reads TGTGCCAGCAGTGACGGGACTCCACCCCGAGACGTC. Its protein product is CASSDGTPPRDV.

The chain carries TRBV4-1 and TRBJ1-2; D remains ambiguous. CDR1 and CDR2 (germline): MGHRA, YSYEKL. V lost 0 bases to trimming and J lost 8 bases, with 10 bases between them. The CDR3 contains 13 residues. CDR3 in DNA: TGCGCCAGCAGCCAAGATAGAAGTGCGGGCTACACCTTC. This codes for CASSQDRSAGYTF.

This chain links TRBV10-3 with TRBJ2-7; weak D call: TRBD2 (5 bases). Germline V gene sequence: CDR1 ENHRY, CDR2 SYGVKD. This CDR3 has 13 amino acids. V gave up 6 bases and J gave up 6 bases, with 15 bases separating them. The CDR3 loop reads CAISPQAEGEQYV. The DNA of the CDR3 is TGTGCCATCAGCCCGCAGGCTGAGGGCGAGCAGTACGTC.

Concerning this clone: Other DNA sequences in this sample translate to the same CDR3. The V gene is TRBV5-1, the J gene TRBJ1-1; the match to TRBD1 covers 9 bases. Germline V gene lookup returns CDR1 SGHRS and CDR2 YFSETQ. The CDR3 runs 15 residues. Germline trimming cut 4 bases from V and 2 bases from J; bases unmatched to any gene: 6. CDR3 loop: CASSGTTGGNTEAFF. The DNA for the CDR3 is TGCGCCAGCAGCGGGACTACAGGGGGCAACACTGAAGCTTTCTTT.

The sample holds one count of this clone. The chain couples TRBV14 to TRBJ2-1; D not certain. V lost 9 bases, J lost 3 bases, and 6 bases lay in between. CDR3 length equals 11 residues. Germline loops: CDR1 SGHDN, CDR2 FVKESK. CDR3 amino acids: CASSRYNEQFF. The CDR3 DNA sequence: TGTGCCAGTTCCCGCTACAATGAGCAGTTCTTC.